The 31 T cell receptor beta chains below were found in one sample sequenced in a study of blood T cell repertoires in COVID-19. The repertoire was sequenced with immunoSEQ multiplex PCR; TCRdb's copy has only in-frame clones and lacks some. The sample includes about 360,000 clones, about 86% of them seen just once. The source material was peripheral blood. These TCRs come from a man aged 25 to 40 with active or convalescent COVID-19.

The rearrangement uses TRBV2 and TRBJ1-2; D is perhaps TRBD1 (6 bases). Germline assignment: CDR1 SNHLY and CDR2 FYNNEI. Trimming took 6 bases from V and 6 from J, leaving 23 bases between them. The CDR3 consists of 16 residues. The CDR3: CASSEEVRGQRHGYTF. In DNA form, the CDR3 reads TGTGCCAGCAGCGAGGAGGTTCGCGGACAGCGACATGGCTACACCTTC.

The chain combines TRBV6-2 or TRBV6-3 with TRBJ1-1, with no clear D. V was pared by 0 bases and J by 5 bases, with 10 bases between. This CDR3 has 14 amino acids. Germline CDR1 MNHEY, CDR2 SVGEGT. CDR3 nucleotide sequence: TGTGCCAGCAGTTACTCGCGTTTCCGGACTGAAGCTTTCTTT. Amino acid sequence: CASSYSRFRTEAFF.

In this sample, this clone turned up a few times. The chain combines TRBV10-2 with TRBJ2-5, with 8 bases lining up with TRBD1. V was pared by 5 bases and J by 4 bases, with 3 bases of the junction left unmatched. Germline values: CDR1 WSHSY, CDR2 SAAADI. The CDR3 is 13 amino acids. The CDR3 region has the DNA TGCGCCAGCAGTCAGACAGGGGTAGAGACCCAGTACTTC. Translating it yields CASSQTGVETQYF.

This chain's CDR3 is CASSETAQNIQYF. In DNA form, the CDR3 reads TGTGCCAGCAGTGAGACAGCTCAAAACATTCAGTACTTC. The V and J genes are TRBV27 and TRBJ2-4; weak D call: TRBD1 (5 bases). Germline V gene data show CDR1 as MNHEY and CDR2 as SMNVEV (reference sequence). The CDR3 contains 13 residues. V shed 5 bases and J shed 5 bases, with 10 bases lying between them.

The V and J genes are TRBV6-5 and TRBJ1-2, with 10 bases identical to TRBD1. The CDR3 covers 13 residues. Unmatched junction bases numbered 5, after V lost 5 bases and J lost 8 bases. In germline, CDR1 is MNHEY, CDR2 SVGAGI. As DNA, the CDR3 is TGTGCCAGCAGTCCGGACAGGGGGACCGGCTACACCTTC. It codes for CASSPDRGTGYTF.

The chain uses TRBV18 and TRBJ1-1, with D hard to call. Per germline, CDR1 KGHSH and CDR2 LQKENI. The CDR3 has 14 amino acids. Deletions cut 8 bases from V and 5 bases from J, with 18 bases between. CDR3 in amino acids: CASLPIDSGTEAFF. The DNA for the CDR3 is TGTGCCAGCCTACCCATCGATTCGGGGACTGAAGCTTTCTTT. The whole variable domain, filled in from reference TRBV18 and TRBJ1-1, reads NAGVMQNPRHLVRRRGQEARLRCSPMKGHSHVYWYRQLPEEGLKFMVYLQKENIIDESGMPKERFSAEFPKEGPSILRIQQVVRGDSAAYFCASLPIDSGTEAFFGQGTRLTVV.

The chain combines TRBV9 with TRBJ2-1; unclear D gene. Trimming removed 4 bases from V and 1 base from J, with 9 bases in between. This CDR3 region has 14 residues. The germline V gene encodes CDR1 SGDLS and CDR2 YYNGEE. The CDR3 DNA sequence: TGTGCCAGCAGCCGCGCGAGGTCCTACAATGAGCAGTTCTTC. Translated, it gives CASSRARSYNEQFF. Complete variable domain (other parts from reference TRBV9 and TRBJ2-1): DSGVTQTPKHLITATGQRVTLRCSPRSGDLSVYWYQQSLDQGLQFLIQYYNGEERAKGNILERFSAQQFPDLHSELNLSSLELGDSALYFCASSRARSYNEQFFGPGTRLTVL.

This clone was seen just once. V is TRBV7-3 and J is TRBJ2-2; 9 bases align to TRBD1. The trim removed 6 bases at V and 7 bases at J, leaving 6 bases unmatched. Germline V lookup: CDR1 SGHTA, CDR2 FQGTGA. This CDR3 comprises 14 residues. This chain's CDR3 is CASSWDRAIGELFF. The CDR3 nucleotides read TGTGCCAGCAGTTGGGACAGGGCGATCGGGGAGCTGTTTTTT.

This clone has a handful of counts. The rearrangement links TRBV6-5 to TRBJ1-5; TRBD1 matches at 9 bases. The germline CDR1 and CDR2 sequences are MNHEY and SVGAGI. V shed 6 bases, J shed 3 bases, and the junction held 3 bases outside the gene matches. CDR3 length: 14 amino acids. The CDR3 coding sequence is TGTGCCAGCAGCACACAGGGGGCCAATCAGCCCCAGCATTTT. This codes for CASSTQGANQPQHF.

The V gene is TRBV12-3 or TRBV12-4, the J gene TRBJ1-5; TRBD1 might be the D (6 bases). V lost 3 bases and J lost 10, with 13 bases in between. This CDR3 is built from 13 residues. The CDR3 loop reads CASSFGGASPQHF. DNA for the CDR3: TGTGCCAGCAGTTTCGGGGGGGCCTCACCCCAGCATTTT.

CDR3 amino acids: CASRSLGESPLHF. Here the CDR3 DNA reads TGTGCCAGCAGAAGTCTGGGAGAGTCACCCCTCCACTTT. The chain employs TRBV14 and TRBJ1-6; D is undetermined. Per the germline V gene, CDR1 is SGHDN and CDR2 is FVKESK. This CDR3 is 13 amino acids long. V shed 6 bases and J shed 10 bases, with 13 bases lying between them.

This sequence joins TRBV27 and TRBJ2-1, with 7 positions matching TRBD2. Germline values: CDR1 MNHEY, CDR2 SMNVEV (reference sequence). The CDR3 is 15 amino acids. Trimming cost V 6 bases and J 0 bases; bases outside gene matches: 5. CDR3 sequence reads: CASRLGGSSYNEQFF. CDR3 sequence (DNA): TGTGCCAGCAGACTGGGAGGGAGCTCCTACAATGAGCAGTTCTTC.

This chain links TRBV30 with TRBJ1-4, with 8 bases lining up with TRBD1. CDR1 is GTSNPN, CDR2 SVGIG, per germline (reference sequence). The J segment lost 13 bases and the V segment lost 0 bases, leaving 4 bases of the junction unmatched. CDR3 length: 12 residues. The CDR3 sequence is CAWSVPTGGLFF. CDR3 bases: TGTGCCTGGAGTGTACCAACAGGGGGACTGTTTTTT.

The gene calls are TRBV27 and TRBJ2-7; a weak D match, TRBD2 (6 bases). CDR1 is MNHEY and CDR2 is SMNVEV in the germline V gene (reference sequence). Trimming removed 2 bases at V and 7 bases at J, with 15 bases between. CDR3 length equals 14 residues. CDR3 sequence reads: CASSLRRDSREQYF. The CDR3 DNA reads TGTGCCAGCAGTTTACGGCGGGATAGTAGGGAGCAGTACTTC.

This clone was recorded once. V usage is TRBV5-1 and J usage is TRBJ2-5; 7 nucleotides line up with TRBD1. There are 17 residues in the CDR3. Trimming removed 4 bases from V and 7 bases from J; junction bases left unmatched: 19. In germline, CDR1 is SGHRS, CDR2 YFSETQ. In DNA, the CDR3 is TGCGCCAGCAGCCTTAAGCCTGACAGGGAGTTTCGAGGGACCCAGTACTTC. It yields the protein CASSLKPDREFRGTQYF.

The chain is built from TRBV24-1 and TRBJ2-1, with 11 bases fitting TRBD1. With 7 bases clipped from V and 2 bases from J, the junction kept 18 bases outside the gene matches. Looked up from germline, CDR1 is KGHDR and CDR2 is SFDVKD. This CDR3 comprises 20 residues. CDR3 residues: CATSLTGTGGFRGPYNEQFF. CDR3 sequence (DNA): TGTGCCACCAGCCTGACCGGGACAGGGGGTTTTAGAGGTCCCTACAATGAGCAGTTCTTC.

V usage is TRBV29-1 and J usage is TRBJ1-6; weak D call: TRBD1 (6 bases). The CDR3 totals 13 residues. V was trimmed by 1 base and J by 10 bases, leaving 11 bases between them. Germline values: CDR1 SQVTM, CDR2 ANQGSEA. CDR3 amino acids: CSVEVYQGSPLHF. The CDR3 nucleotides read TGCAGCGTTGAAGTTTATCAGGGGTCACCCCTCCACTTT.

The rearrangement joins TRBV19 to TRBJ1-1; D unclear. This CDR3 has 13 residues. Per germline, CDR1 LNHDA and CDR2 SQIVND (reference sequence). The V end lost 5 bases, the J end lost 0 bases, and 7 bases lay between the germline ends. The CDR3 nucleotides read TGTGCCAGTAGTCCCGGGGTGAACACTGAAGCTTTCTTT. This gives the protein CASSPGVNTEAFF.

The genes are TRBV13 and TRBJ2-5; D is uncertain. CDR3 length: 14 amino acids. From germline, CDR1 is PRHDT and CDR2 FYEKMQ (reference sequence). The V and J ends lost 5 bases and 1 base respectively, with 11 bases between them. The CDR3 loop reads CASSQRRLQETQYF. CDR3 DNA sequence: TGTGCCAGCAGCCAGAGGCGCCTCCAAGAGACCCAGTACTTC.

The count of this clone is one. The gene calls are TRBV27 and TRBJ2-1; no reliable D call. The CDR3 covers 16 residues. Germline CDR1 and CDR2: MNHEY and SMNVEV (reference sequence). With 4 bases removed from V and 0 bases from J, the gap between germline ends came to 13 bases. The DNA for the CDR3 is TGTGCCAGCAGTTCGCAACAGTTTAGCTCCTACAATGAGCAGTTCTTC. This translates into CASSSQQFSSYNEQFF.

This rearrangement joins TRBV30 to TRBJ2-1, with TRBD1 identical over 7 bases. Germline V gene sequence: CDR1 GTSNPN, CDR2 SVGIG (reference sequence). This CDR3 has 16 residues. With V trimmed by 2 bases and J by 8 bases, 15 bases remained unmatched. CDR3: CAWSFAGTARWDEQFF. CDR3 nucleotides: TGTGCCTGGAGTTTTGCCGGGACAGCTCGTTGGGATGAGCAGTTCTTC.

The CDR3 DNA is TGTGCCACCAGCAGAGATCTTGGTAGCTCCTACTATGGCTACACCTTC. This translates into CATSRDLGSSYYGYTF. The chain employs TRBV15 and TRBJ1-2; D call uncertain. The CDR3 is 16 residues long. The V gene's germline CDR1 is LNHNV and CDR2 YYDKDF (reference sequence). V lost 0 bases and J lost 3, with 14 bases in between.

The chain combines TRBV7-3 with TRBJ2-1, with 12 bases matching TRBD2. V dropped 6 bases and J dropped 3; count of bases not matched to a gene: 3. CDR3 length equals 15 residues. The germline V gene encodes CDR1 SGHTA and CDR2 FQGTGA. CDR3 sequence reads: CASSLAGGIYNEQFF. The CDR3 DNA reads as TGTGCCAGCAGTCTAGCGGGGGGGATCTACAATGAGCAGTTCTTC.

The genes are TRBV5-1 and TRBJ1-1, with 7 bases lining up with TRBD1. V trimming: 3 bases; J trimming: 1 base; junction bases outside the gene matches: 6. CDR1 and CDR2 from the germline V gene are SGHRS and YFSETQ. The CDR3 sequence is 15 residues long. The CDR3 region is CASSSTDRPNTEAFF. The CDR3, as DNA: TGCGCCAGCAGCTCGACGGACAGGCCGAACACTGAAGCTTTCTTT. The full variable domain, its missing parts supplied by reference TRBV5-1 and TRBJ1-1, is KAGVTQTPRYLIKTRGQQVTLSCSPISGHRSVSWYQQTPGQGLQFLFEYFSETQRNKGNFPGRFSGRQFSNSRSEMNVSTLELGDSALYLCASSSTDRPNTEAFFGQGTRLTVV.

This clone was picked up one time. The CDR3 DNA reads as TGTGCCAGCAGCCCACAGGGGGCCGGCTATGGCTACACCTTC. It specifies CASSPQGAGYGYTF. The chain combines TRBV16 with TRBJ1-2; TRBD1 agrees at 9 bases. J lost 4 bases, V lost 4 bases, and 4 bases had no gene match. The CDR3 is 14 residues long. From germline, CDR1 is KGHSY and CDR2 FQNENV.

The rearrangement uses TRBV7-9 and TRBJ2-7; 11 bases align to TRBD2. With 1 base clipped from V and 3 bases from J, the junction kept 2 bases outside the gene matches. CDR1 SEHNR and CDR2 FQNEAQ come from the germline V gene (reference sequence). The CDR3 runs to 15 residues. DNA of the CDR3: TGTGCCAGCAGCTTAGGAGGGACTAGCGGCTACGAGCAGTACTTC. Its translation: CASSLGGTSGYEQYF.

Comments on this clone: The sample carries other DNA sequences with the same CDR3. This chain joins TRBV12-3 or TRBV12-4 and TRBJ2-5, with D possibly being TRBD1 (5 bases). V lost 6 bases, J lost 0 bases, and 8 bases lay in between. CDR3 size: 13 residues. The CDR3 bases are TGTGCCAGCAGCCCAGGGTACCAAGAGACCCAGTACTTC. It yields the protein CASSPGYQETQYF.

V gene TRBV27 combines with J gene TRBJ1-2; 8 positions match TRBD1. Germline V gene sequence: CDR1 MNHEY, CDR2 SMNVEV (reference sequence). This CDR3 contains 17 residues. The ends lost 6 bases at V and 0 bases at J; junction bases unmatched: 12. In DNA form, the CDR3 reads TGTGCCAGCAGGGGACAGGCCGCCGAACTCTCTAACTATGGCTACACCTTC. It yields the protein CASRGQAAELSNYGYTF.

The gene calls are TRBV9 and TRBJ2-1; D may be TRBD2 (5 bases). Trimming shortened V by 4 bases and J by 1 base, and 18 bases separated the two germline ends. CDR1 and CDR2 (germline): SGDLS, YYNGEE. The CDR3 extends over 17 amino acids. This CDR3 reads CASSTRLADSSYNEQFF. The CDR3 coding sequence is TGTGCCAGCAGCACCCGTCTAGCAGATTCTTCCTACAATGAGCAGTTCTTC.

This clone appeared once. The rearrangement uses TRBV6-6 and TRBJ1-4; D is possibly TRBD1 (5 bases). The V end was cut by 6 bases, the J end by 7 bases, with 15 bases between. Germline V gene lookup returns CDR1 MNHNY and CDR2 SVGAGI (reference sequence). The CDR3 extends over 14 amino acids. CDR3 sequence: CASSPTAALEKLFF. The CDR3 DNA is TGTGCCAGCAGCCCGACAGCAGCGCTTGAAAAACTGTTTTTT.

V is TRBV7-9 and J is TRBJ1-1; perhaps TRBD1 as D (6 bases). The CDR3 spans 13 residues. CDR1 SEHNR and CDR2 FQNEAQ come from the germline V gene (reference sequence). V was trimmed by 4 bases and J by 5 bases, leaving 11 bases between them. The CDR3 protein is CASSSSGVTEAFF. DNA for the CDR3: TGTGCCAGCAGCTCTTCAGGGGTTACTGAAGCTTTCTTT.